The 15 T cell receptor beta chains in this list originate from one sample, sequenced in a study of control samples from healthy donors and cancer patients. Sequenced by immunoSEQ multiplex PCR; TCRdb stores in-frame clones only, minus some. Here the sample spans approximately 59,000 clones, approximately 87% being singletons. Sequencing was done on a sample of PBMCs. The receptor source for this set is a woman aged 60 to 75 with lung cancer.

The chain couples TRBV18 to TRBJ2-5; D remains ambiguous. The CDR3 totals 13 residues. Germline V lookup: CDR1 KGHSH, CDR2 LQKENI. The germline V and J ends were trimmed by 3 bases and 1 base, with 6 bases remaining between them. CDR3 nucleotide sequence: TGTGCCAGCTCACCGGGAACCCAAGAGACCCAGTACTTC. Encoded protein: CASSPGTQETQYF.

The chain employs TRBV28 and TRBJ1-2; unclear D gene. The CDR3 extends over 11 amino acids. Between the trimmed V and J ends, which lost 5 bases and 2 bases, there was a span of 3 bases. Germline assignment: CDR1 MDHEN and CDR2 SYDVKM. The DNA of the CDR3 is TGTGCCAGCAGTCCCAACTATGGCTACACCTTC. Amino acid sequence: CASSPNYGYTF.

V and J are TRBV2 and TRBJ1-2; 7 bases are a match to TRBD1. Germline assignment: CDR1 SNHLY and CDR2 FYNNEI. This CDR3 has 13 amino acids. With 5 bases clipped from V and 4 bases from J, the junction kept 4 bases outside the gene matches. CDR3 nucleotide sequence: TGTGCCAGCAGTACGACAGGGCCCTATGGCTACACCTTC. It codes for CASSTTGPYGYTF.

The chain links TRBV28 to TRBJ2-7; 11 bases are shared with TRBD2. The CDR3 loop spans 16 amino acids. Germline V gene sequence: CDR1 MDHEN, CDR2 SYDVKM. After removal of 5 bases from V and 0 bases from J, the junction contained 6 bases not matched to a gene. CDR3 DNA sequence: TGTGCCAGCAGTCCGATAGGACTAGCGGGCTCCTACGAGCAGTACTTC. Translating it yields CASSPIGLAGSYEQYF.

The rearrangement uses TRBV6-6 and TRBJ2-2; D unresolved. Germline V gene lookup returns CDR1 MNHNY and CDR2 SVGAGI (reference sequence). Trimming left V 6 bases short and J 7 bases short, with 12 bases between. The CDR3 is 13 residues long. The DNA for the CDR3 is TGTGCCAGCAGCCCTAACGGTTACGGGGAGCTGTTTTTT. Translated, it gives CASSPNGYGELFF.

The rearrangement joins TRBV6-5 to TRBJ1-2, with 7 bases fitting TRBD1. Trimming cost V 6 bases and J 5 bases; bases outside gene matches: 3. The CDR3 sequence is 12 residues long. Looked up from germline, CDR1 is MNHEY and CDR2 is SVGAGI. CDR3 in DNA: TGTGCCAGCAGGGGGACAGAGTATGGCTACACCTTC. Its protein product is CASRGTEYGYTF.

The gene calls are TRBV25-1 and TRBJ1-4, with a tentative D call TRBD1 (6 bases). The CDR3 has 15 amino acids. Between the trimmed V and J ends, which lost 2 bases and 7 bases, there was a span of 14 bases. The germline V gene has CDR1 MGHDK and CDR2 SYGVNS. In DNA form, the CDR3 reads TGTGCCAGCAGTGAAGTAAACAGGGTTGGTGAAAAACTGTTTTTT. Its translation: CASSEVNRVGEKLFF.

The chain combines TRBV11-3 with TRBJ2-5; 8 bases map to TRBD1. J lost 3 bases, V lost 1 base, and 7 bases had no gene match. The germline gives CDR1 SGHNT, CDR2 YENEEA. This CDR3 contains 16 residues. The CDR3 loop is CASSLGGDRHEETQYF. CDR3 nucleotide sequence: TGTGCCAGCAGCTTAGGGGGGGACAGGCACGAAGAGACCCAGTACTTC.

As concerns this clone: Different DNA sequences within this sample yield the same CDR3. The V call is TRBV5-4, the J call TRBJ2-3; TRBD2 matches at 11 bases. The germline V gene encodes CDR1 SGHNT and CDR2 YYREEE (reference sequence). The V and J ends lost 0 bases and 2 bases, in that order; junction bases with no gene match: 2. The CDR3 is made up of 16 amino acids. In DNA, the CDR3 is TGTGCCAGCAGCTTGGGACTAGCGGGATCCACAGATACGCAGTATTTT. Translating it yields CASSLGLAGSTDTQYF.

The chain links TRBV5-1 to TRBJ1-6; the D gene is possibly TRBD1 (6 bases). Trimming left V 0 bases short and J 0 bases short, with 10 bases between. The germline CDR1 and CDR2 sequences are SGHRS and YFSETQ. The CDR3 loop spans 17 amino acids. The CDR3 coding sequence is TGCGCCAGCAGCTTGGGTACAGGGATCTCCTATAATTCACCCCTCCACTTT. Protein product: CASSLGTGISYNSPLHF.

This clone has only a few counts. The rearrangement joins TRBV27 to TRBJ2-7; TRBD2 aligns across 7 bases. The CDR3 contains 13 residues. The ends lost 8 bases at V and 2 bases at J; junction bases unmatched: 6. CDR1 is MNHEY and CDR2 is SMNVEV in the germline V gene (reference sequence). The CDR3 nucleotides are TGTGCCAGCGGGGGGGGAGTCACCTACGAGCAGTACTTC. As protein: CASGGGVTYEQYF.

The chain joins TRBV9 to TRBJ1-2; the D gene is possibly TRBD1 (5 bases). Trimming took 0 bases from V and 7 from J, leaving 16 bases between them. This CDR3 region has 15 residues. Per the germline V gene, CDR1 is SGDLS and CDR2 is YYNGEE. CDR3 DNA sequence: TGTGCCAGCAGCGTAGGCCCCGACAGCGAGGGTGGCTACACCTTC. Amino acid sequence: CASSVGPDSEGGYTF. Supplemented by reference TRBV9 and TRBJ1-2, the full variable domain reads DSGVTQTPKHLITATGQRVTLRCSPRSGDLSVYWYQQSLDQGLQFLIQYYNGEERAKGNILERFSAQQFPDLHSELNLSSLELGDSALYFCASSVGPDSEGGYTFGSGTRLTVV.

The rearrangement links TRBV18 to TRBJ1-1; weak D call: TRBD1 (5 bases). CDR3 size: 15 residues. Germline-derived CDR1 and CDR2 are KGHSH and LQKENI. Between the trimmed V and J ends, which lost 6 bases and 1 base, there was a span of 15 bases. CDR3 nucleotides: TGTGCCAGCTCTCAAAACCGGGACGGGAACACTGAAGCTTTCTTT. Protein sequence: CASSQNRDGNTEAFF.

CDR3 region: CASSYSLRAMNTEAFF. For the CDR3, the DNA is TGTGCCAGCAGCTACTCACTTCGAGCCATGAACACTGAAGCTTTCTTT. The rearrangement uses TRBV13 and TRBJ1-1; D is ambiguous. V lost 4 bases and J 0 bases, leaving 15 bases between the germline ends. The CDR3 totals 16 residues. The germline CDR1 and CDR2 sequences are PRHDT and FYEKMQ (reference sequence).

The chain combines TRBV6-1 with TRBJ2-4, with TRBD1 matching over 7 bases. Per the germline V gene, CDR1 is MNHNS and CDR2 is SASEGT. Germline trimming cut 2 bases from V and 4 bases from J; bases unmatched to any gene: 5. CDR3 size: 15 residues. The CDR3 here is CASSEPSGQKNIQYF. The CDR3 DNA is TGTGCCAGCAGTGAACCCTCGGGACAGAAAAACATTCAGTACTTC.